The clone carrying this TCR beta chain is categorized as medium-sized. TCR beta cDNA was reverse-transcribed from roughly 520 ng of total RNA. The reaction used a constant-region primer and ProtoScript II reverse transcriptase. Generation of the TCR beta libraries relied on three nested multiplex PCR rounds using slightly modified ARM-PCR. Investigators reported that the first two PCR rounds, at approximately 11 cycles each, used TRBV1-TRBV30 forward primers with a C-beta reverse primer. TCRdb itself ran the multiplex PCR reads through MiXCR, one entry per CDR3 protein. The sample lists fewer than 250,000 distinct CDR3 sequences; less than 75% were seen once. The authors took blood RNA from unsorted whole blood and also extracted germline DNA. The CDR3 is 14 amino acids. J lost 6 bases, V lost 6 bases, and 6 bases had no gene match. This sample is part of a study of tumor-infiltrating lymphocytes in primary liver carcinoma.

Sequencing was carried out using peripheral blood. The TCR originated in an older woman with primary liver carcinoma and hepatitis B virus infection. This chain uses TRBV12-3 or TRBV12-4 with TRBJ2-2; 8 positions agree with TRBD1. Here the CDR3 DNA reads TGTGCCAGCAGCTCAGGACAGGGCGCCGGGGAGCTGTTTTTT. Encoded protein: CASSSGQGAGELFF.